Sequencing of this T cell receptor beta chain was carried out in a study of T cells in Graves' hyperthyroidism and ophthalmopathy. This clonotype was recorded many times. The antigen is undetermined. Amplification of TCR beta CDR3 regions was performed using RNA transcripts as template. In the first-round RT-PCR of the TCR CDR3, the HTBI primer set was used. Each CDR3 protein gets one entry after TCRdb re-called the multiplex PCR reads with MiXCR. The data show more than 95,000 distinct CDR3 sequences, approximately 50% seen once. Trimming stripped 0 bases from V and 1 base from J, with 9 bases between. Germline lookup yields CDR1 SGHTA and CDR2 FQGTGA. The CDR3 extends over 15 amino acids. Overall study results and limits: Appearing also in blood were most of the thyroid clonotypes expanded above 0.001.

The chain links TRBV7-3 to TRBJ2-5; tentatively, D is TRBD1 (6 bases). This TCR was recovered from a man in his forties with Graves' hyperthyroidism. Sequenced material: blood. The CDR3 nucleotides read TGTGCCAGCAGCTTAACCGGGACAACCCAAGAGACCCAGTACTTC. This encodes CASSLTGTTQETQYF.